The 5 T cell receptor beta chains given below trace back to one sample, sequenced in a study of CD8 T cells in Susac syndrome. Random hexamers served to reverse transcribe roughly 0.45 to 1 ug RNA. One entry per CDR3 protein results from TCRdb running MiXCR on the immunoSEQ multiplex PCR reads. The table has 250,000 to 350,000 distinct CDR3 sequences, approximately 81% seen once; the top ten hold about 0.11%. Sequencing input: CD8+ T cells from PBMCs. Receptors were obtained from a human donor with multiple sclerosis.

The chain carries TRBV28 and TRBJ1-1; 7 bases align to TRBD1. The CDR3 covers 14 residues. V was clipped by 3 bases and J by 6 bases; unmatched bases: 7. CDR1 is MDHEN and CDR2 is SYDVKM in the germline V gene. In DNA, the CDR3 is TGTGCCAGCAGTTTCGCAGGGGGGTCTTCTGAAGCTTTCTTT. It encodes CASSFAGGSSEAFF.

The chain recombines TRBV12-3 or TRBV12-4 with TRBJ2-3; D call uncertain. The germline V and J ends were trimmed by 7 bases and 6 bases, with 8 bases remaining between them. The length of the CDR3 is 11 residues. The CDR3 DNA is TGTGCCAGCACCCAGATGGATACGCAGTATTTT. Residues: CASTQMDTQYF.

The rearrangement uses TRBV6-2 or TRBV6-3 and TRBJ1-1; TRBD1 might be the D (5 bases). The CDR3 is 13 amino acids. V was trimmed by 9 bases and J by 1 base, leaving 12 bases between them. CDR1 and CDR2 (germline): MNHEY, SVGEGT. Written as DNA, the CDR3 is TGTGCCAGTGTGGGACGGGGGAACACTGAAGCTTTCTTT. Translated: CASVGRGNTEAFF.

This clonotype was detected once. V and J are TRBV7-9 and TRBJ1-2; TRBD1 aligns across 9 bases. The CDR3 length is 15 residues. The trim removed 4 bases at V and 1 base at J, leaving 4 bases unmatched. Germline CDR1 and CDR2: SEHNR and FQNEAQ (reference sequence). The CDR3 loop is CASSSGTGSNYGYTF. Written as DNA, the CDR3 is TGTGCCAGCAGCTCCGGGACAGGGAGTAACTATGGCTACACCTTC.

Only a few counts were recorded for this clonotype. The rearrangement links TRBV9 to TRBJ1-2; possibly TRBD1 for D (6 bases). The CDR3 is 13 residues long. Germline lookup yields CDR1 SGDLS and CDR2 YYNGEE. Deletions cut 2 bases from V and 2 bases from J, with 7 bases between. DNA for the CDR3: TGTGCCAGCAGCGTGAGGGGGAACTATGGCTACACCTTC. Amino acid sequence: CASSVRGNYGYTF. Looking up the rest from reference TRBV9 and TRBJ1-2 gives the full variable domain: DSGVTQTPKHLITATGQRVTLRCSPRSGDLSVYWYQQSLDQGLQFLIQYYNGEERAKGNILERFSAQQFPDLHSELNLSSLELGDSALYFCASSVRGNYGYTFGSGTRLTVV.